The sequence of this TCR beta chain was determined in a study of control samples from healthy donors and cancer patients. Germline assignment: CDR1 MNHEY and CDR2 SMNVEV (reference sequence). CDR3 length: 15 residues. Unmatched junction bases numbered 2, after V lost 3 bases and J lost 0 bases. Profiled with immunoSEQ multiplex PCR; TCRdb holds only in-frame clones, not every one. This table holds nearly 35,000 clones, 90% to 95% found once. The source of this sequence is a man in his forties with colorectal cancer. J is TRBJ2-7 and V is TRBV27, with 10 bases identical to TRBD2. The sequenced sample was PBMCs. The CDR3 DNA sequence: TGTGCCAGCAGTTTGGAGCGGGGGGGCTCCTACGAGCAGTACTTC. This sequence encodes CASSLERGGSYEQYF.